This TCR beta chain was documented in a study of blood T cells in healthy people across ages. Whole-study results and caveats: Higher diversity, along with more naive CD4+ cells, distinguished long-lived donors from aged donors. Estimated diversity, derived from one million T cells, was regarded as an underestimate.

The germline V gene has CDR1 LGHNA and CDR2 YSLEER. Trimming removed 0 bases from V and 2 bases from J, with 8 bases in between. The CDR3 length is 14 residues. This clonotype was seen only a few times. Its antigen is still unknown. For the second PCR, which ran for about 7 to 11 cycles, a sample-barcoded 5' primer and a J-beta primer mix were used. Each sample provided no less than 3 million CDR3-containing paired-end reads. One entry per CDR3 protein results from TCRdb running MiXCR on the 5' RACE reads. This sample carries approximately 800,000 distinct CDR3 sequences, more than 50% of them seen once, and the ten largest clones take roughly 24%.

Source material: blood. This chain links TRBV4-3 with TRBJ2-7; D is ambiguous. The sequence derives from a man aged 40-50 years in good health. The CDR3 DNA follows: TGCGCCAGCAGCCAAGATAGGGTTACCTACGAGCAGTACTTC. Residues: CASSQDRVTYEQYF.